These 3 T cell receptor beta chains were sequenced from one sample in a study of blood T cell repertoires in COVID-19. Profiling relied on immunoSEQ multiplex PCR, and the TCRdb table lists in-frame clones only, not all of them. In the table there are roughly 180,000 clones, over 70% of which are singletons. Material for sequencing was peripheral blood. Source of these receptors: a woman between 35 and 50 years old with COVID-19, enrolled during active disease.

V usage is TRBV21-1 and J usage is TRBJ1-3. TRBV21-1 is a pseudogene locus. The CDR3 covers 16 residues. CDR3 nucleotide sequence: TGTGCCAGCAGCAAAGAAGAGGCCGGCTCTGGAAACACCATATATTTT. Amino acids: CASSKEEAGSGNTIYF.

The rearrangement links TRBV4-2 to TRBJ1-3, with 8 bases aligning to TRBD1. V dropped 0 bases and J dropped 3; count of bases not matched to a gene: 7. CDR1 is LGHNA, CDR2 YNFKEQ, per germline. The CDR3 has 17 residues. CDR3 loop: CASSQESRTGSGNTIYF. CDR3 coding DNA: TGTGCCAGCAGCCAAGAAAGTAGGACAGGGAGTGGAAACACCATATATTTT.

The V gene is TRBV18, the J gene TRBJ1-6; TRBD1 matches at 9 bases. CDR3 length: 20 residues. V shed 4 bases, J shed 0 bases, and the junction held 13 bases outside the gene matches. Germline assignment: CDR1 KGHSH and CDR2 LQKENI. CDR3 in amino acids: CASSLQGQGPGGSYNSPLHF. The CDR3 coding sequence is TGTGCCAGCTCACTTCAGGGACAGGGACCGGGAGGCTCCTATAATTCACCCCTCCACTTT. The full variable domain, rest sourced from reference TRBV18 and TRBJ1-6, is NAGVMQNPRHLVRRRGQEARLRCSPMKGHSHVYWYRQLPEEGLKFMVYLQKENIIDESGMPKERFSAEFPKEGPSILRIQQVVRGDSAAYFCASSLQGQGPGGSYNSPLHFGNGTRLTVT.